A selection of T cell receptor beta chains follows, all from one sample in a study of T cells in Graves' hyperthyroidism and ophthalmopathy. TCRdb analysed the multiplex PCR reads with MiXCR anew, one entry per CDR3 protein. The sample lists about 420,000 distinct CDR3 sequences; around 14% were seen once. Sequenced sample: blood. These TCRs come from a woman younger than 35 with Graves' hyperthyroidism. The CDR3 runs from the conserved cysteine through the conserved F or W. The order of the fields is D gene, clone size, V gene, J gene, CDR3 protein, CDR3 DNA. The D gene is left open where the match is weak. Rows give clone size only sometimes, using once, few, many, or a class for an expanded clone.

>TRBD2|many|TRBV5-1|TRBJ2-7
CASSWGTSGLYRGEQYF
TGCGCCAGCAGCTGGGGGACTAGCGGGCTTTATAGGGGCGAGCAGTACTTC
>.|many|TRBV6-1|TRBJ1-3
CASSWDGTSGNTIYF
TGTGCCAGCAGTTGGGACGGCACCTCTGGAAACACCATATATTTT
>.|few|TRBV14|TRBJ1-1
CASSPPGTVFLNTEAFF
TGTGCCAGCAGCCCCCCCGGCACAGTTTTTTTGAACACTGAAGCTTTCTTT
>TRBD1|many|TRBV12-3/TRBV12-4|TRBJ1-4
CASSLVRGQGVGSSEKLFF
TGTGCCAGCAGTTTAGTCAGGGGACAGGGGGTTGGAAGCAGTGAAAAACTGTTTTTT
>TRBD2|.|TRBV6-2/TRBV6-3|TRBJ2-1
CASSLTSGRDSYNEQFF
TGTGCCAGCAGCTTGACTAGCGGGAGAGACTCCTACAATGAGCAGTTCTTC
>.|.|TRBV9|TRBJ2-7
CASSPRPNGIDEQYF
TGTGCCAGCAGCCCCCGACCCAATGGCATCGACGAGCAGTACTTC
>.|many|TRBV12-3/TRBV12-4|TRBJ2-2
CASSLQDNTGELFF
TGTGCCAGCAGTCTTCAGGACAACACCGGGGAGCTGTTTTTT
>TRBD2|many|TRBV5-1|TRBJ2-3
CASREGLAGKTDTQYF
TGCGCCAGCAGAGAGGGGTTAGCGGGGAAAACAGATACGCAGTATTTT
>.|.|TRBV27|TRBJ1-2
CASSKGGSASKSHSGYTF
TGTGCCAGCAGTAAGGGGGGGTCAGCCTCCAAATCTCATTCCGGCTACACCTTC
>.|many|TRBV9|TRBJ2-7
CASSVGEGFYEQYF
TGTGCCAGCAGCGTAGGAGAGGGATTCTACGAGCAGTACTTC
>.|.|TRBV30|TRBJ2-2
CAWSGSGELFF
TGTGCCTGGAGTGGGTCCGGGGAGCTGTTTTTT
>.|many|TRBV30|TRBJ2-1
CAWSPRSEQFF
TGTGCCTGGAGTCCCCGGAGTGAGCAGTTCTTC
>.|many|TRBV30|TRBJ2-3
CAWTDGAPDTQYF
TGTGCCTGGACCGACGGGGCCCCAGATACGCAGTATTTT
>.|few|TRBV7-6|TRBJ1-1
CASSPINTEAFF
TGTGCCAGCAGCCCCATTAACACTGAAGCTTTCTTT
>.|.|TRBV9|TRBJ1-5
CASSVGSGAYQPQHF
TGTGCCAGCAGCGTAGGGTCGGGGGCCTATCAGCCCCAGCATTTT
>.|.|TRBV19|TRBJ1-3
CASSISGNTIYF
TGTGCCAGTAGTATTAGTGGAAACACCATATATTTT
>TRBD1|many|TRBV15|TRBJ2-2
CATSRDRGLDTGELFF
TGTGCCACCAGCAGAGACAGGGGGCTGGACACCGGGGAGCTGTTTTTT
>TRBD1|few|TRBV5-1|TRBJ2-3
CASSFEGGEDTQYF
TGCGCCAGCAGCTTCGAAGGGGGCGAAGATACGCAGTATTTT
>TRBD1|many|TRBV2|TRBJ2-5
CASNRDRGSETQYF
TGTGCCAGCAACCGGGACAGGGGGTCGGAGACCCAGTACTTC
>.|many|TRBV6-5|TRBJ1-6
CASSYSGRRVGTNSPLHF
TGTGCCAGCAGTTACTCGGGGAGGAGAGTTGGAACTAATTCACCCCTCCACTTT
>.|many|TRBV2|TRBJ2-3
CASSELQEGGDTQYF
TGTGCCAGCAGTGAATTACAGGAGGGTGGAGATACGCAGTATTTT
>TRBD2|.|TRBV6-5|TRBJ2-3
CASSFGLAVSTDTQYF
TGTGCCAGCAGTTTCGGACTAGCGGTCAGCACAGATACGCAGTATTTT
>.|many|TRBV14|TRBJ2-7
CASSRTRQSGQYF
TGTGCCAGCAGCCGTACCAGACAGAGCGGGCAGTACTTC
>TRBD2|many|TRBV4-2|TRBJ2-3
CASSQDGGSGNPSTDTQYF
TGTGCCAGCAGCCAAGATGGAGGTAGCGGGAACCCTAGCACAGATACGCAGTATTTT
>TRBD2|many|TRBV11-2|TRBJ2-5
CASSSLASWRRELGKETQYF
TGTGCCAGCAGCTCGCTGGCGAGTTGGAGGCGGGAGTTGGGAAAAGAGACCCAGTACTTC
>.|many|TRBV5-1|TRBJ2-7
CASSSGPHYEQYF
TGCGCCAGCAGCTCCGGCCCACACTACGAGCAGTACTTC
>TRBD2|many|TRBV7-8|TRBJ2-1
CASSPTSSLYNEQFF
TGTGCCAGCAGCCCGACTAGCAGTCTCTACAATGAGCAGTTCTTC
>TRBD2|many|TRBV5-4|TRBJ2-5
CASSLPGGQETQYF
TGTGCCAGCAGCTTGCCGGGGGGGCAGGAGACCCAGTACTTC
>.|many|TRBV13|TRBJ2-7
CASSSAVWAAYEQYF
TGTGCCAGCAGCTCTGCAGTCTGGGCGGCCTACGAGCAGTACTTC
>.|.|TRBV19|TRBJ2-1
CASSPKFTYNEQFF
TGTGCCAGTAGCCCGAAATTCACCTACAATGAGCAGTTCTTC
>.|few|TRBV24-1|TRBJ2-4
CATSDPKTDENIQYF
TGTGCCACCAGTGATCCCAAGACAGATGAAAACATTCAGTACTTC
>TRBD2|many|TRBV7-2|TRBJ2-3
CASSSRSIAGGETDTQYF
TGTGCCAGCAGCTCCCGCTCAATAGCGGGGGGGGAGACAGATACGCAGTATTTT
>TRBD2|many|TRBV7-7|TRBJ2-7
CASSPGTSGSREQYF
TGTGCTAGCAGCCCCGGGACTAGCGGGAGTCGCGAGCAGTACTTC
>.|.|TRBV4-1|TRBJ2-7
CASSQGVSRYEQYF
TGCGCCAGCAGCCAGGGTGTATCCCGCTACGAGCAGTACTTC
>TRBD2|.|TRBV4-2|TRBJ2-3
CASSESPSGGADTQYF
TGTGCCAGCTCGGAAAGCCCTAGCGGGGGGGCAGATACGCAGTATTTT
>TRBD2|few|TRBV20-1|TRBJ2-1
CSARVTSGKVYNEQFF
TGCAGTGCTAGGGTCACTAGCGGGAAGGTCTACAATGAGCAGTTCTTC
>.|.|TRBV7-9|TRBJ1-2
CASSAMGVKGSNYGYTF
TGTGCCAGCAGTGCTATGGGGGTGAAGGGATCAAACTATGGCTACACCTTC
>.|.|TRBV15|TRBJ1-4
CATSKGRYNEKLFF
TGTGCCACCAGCAAGGGCCGTTATAATGAAAAACTGTTTTTT
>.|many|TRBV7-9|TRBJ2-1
CASNPSSYNEQFF
TGTGCCAGCAACCCCTCCTCCTACAATGAGCAGTTCTTC
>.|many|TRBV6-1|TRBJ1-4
CASSYDTDNEKLFF
TGTGCCAGCAGCTACGACACAGATAATGAAAAACTGTTTTTT
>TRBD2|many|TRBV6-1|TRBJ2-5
CASRAPISGFERWGQETQYF
TGTGCCAGCAGGGCCCCGATTAGCGGGTTCGAAAGATGGGGTCAAGAGACCCAGTACTTC
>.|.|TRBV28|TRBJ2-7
CASSLSGTASSYEQYF
TGTGCCAGCAGTTTATCCGGGACGGCGAGCTCCTACGAGCAGTACTTC
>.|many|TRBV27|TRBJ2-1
CASSPSVAEWADEQFF
TGTGCCAGCAGCCCGAGTGTGGCAGAATGGGCCGATGAGCAGTTCTTC